This T cell receptor beta chain was obtained from a study of CD8+CD57+ T cells in acquired aplastic anemia. The overall study: Sorted CD4+ and CD8+ cells yielded DNA averaging about 3.1 ug.

Looked up from germline, CDR1 is MNHEY and CDR2 is SMNVEV (reference sequence). The germline V and J ends were trimmed by 5 bases and 9 bases, with 20 bases remaining between them. This CDR3 spans 14 amino acids. This clonotype was detected ten times or more. Its antigen is unknown. Template material for TCR beta VDJ and CDR3 profiling consisted of genomic DNA. TCRdb independently ran MiXCR on the reads; one entry per CDR3 protein. Of around 250,000 distinct CDR3 sequences detected, around 60% appear once; the ten largest clones hold under 8.5%. Overall study findings and caveats: It was found that twenty-nine CD8+ CDR3 sequences were shared between patients and controls. Patients and healthy controls showed no significant CD8+ Simpson's diversity difference.

The sequenced material came from sorted CD4+, CD8+, or CD8+CD57+ T cells (not recorded which) from PBMCs. J is TRBJ2-7 and V is TRBV27; possibly TRBD1 or TRBD2 for D (7 bases each). The source is a human donor with severe aplastic anemia or a healthy control (not recorded which). The CDR3 reads CASSPQGEGAGQYF. CDR3 nucleotides: TGTGCCAGCAGTCCCCAAGGGGAGGGGGCGGGGCAGTACTTC.